This TCR beta chain was observed in a study of T cell responses to AZD1222 COVID-19 vaccine. Study conclusions and caveats: Vaccination with two AZD1222 doses was followed by a rise in Spike-specific TCR breadth and depth. Reports indicate that nearly half of spike-specific TCRs are directed at unmutated variant regions.

About this clone: Its specificity is not known.

Losses at the gene ends were 0 bases for V and 2 bases for J; bases not matched to a gene: 7. CDR1 and CDR2 (germline): SGHRS, YFSETQ. The CDR3 extends over 16 amino acids. Only in-frame clones appear in the TCRdb table, and some are missing; sequencing was by immunoSEQ multiplex PCR. The profile covers 120,000 to 150,000 clones, with approximately 78% appearing a single time and about 4% taken by the ten largest. The genes are TRBV5-1 and TRBJ1-1, with 7 bases fitting TRBD1. This specimen consisted of peripheral blood, obtained on day 0 of MenACWY control vaccination. The clonotype was recovered from an adult in good health. CDR3 sequence (DNA): TGCGCCAGCAGCTTGGAGGGACAGACTATAAACACTGAAGCTTTCTTT. The encoded protein is CASSLEGQTINTEAFF.